This TCR beta chain was recovered during a study of tumor-infiltrating lymphocytes in primary liver carcinoma. Germline DNA was also extracted, and blood RNA derived from unsorted whole blood. TCR beta cDNA was prepared out of around 460 ng total RNA by means of a constant-region primer. Modified slightly, ARM-PCR produced TCR beta libraries over three nested multiplex PCR rounds. Via MiXCR, TCRdb re-called the multiplex PCR reads, giving one row per CDR3 protein. The data contain some 320,000 distinct CDR3 sequences, 65% of them singletons. Regarding this clonotype: No antigen is known for it. A junction end diverges from the germline sequence, so it may reflect a read error.

The study, taken as a whole, reports: Against blood, tumors held a significantly higher top-250-clone fraction (p = 0.039).

Sequences were obtained from peripheral blood. This TCR was recovered from a man in his forties with primary liver carcinoma and hepatitis B virus infection.

The CDR3 here is CASTRRRWGVPDSNQPKHF. The CDR3, as DNA: TGTGCCAGCACTAGACGACGGTGGGGCGTCCCAGATAGCAATCAGCCCAAGCATTTT. V is TRBV6-6 and J is TRBJ1-5, with D tentatively TRBD1 (5 bases). The CDR3 sequence is 19 residues long. CDR1 is MNHNY and CDR2 is SVGAGI in the germline V gene (reference sequence).